Listed below are T cell receptor beta chains from one sample, sequenced in a study of CD8+ T cells in alopecia areata. Only in-frame clones appear in the TCRdb table, and some are missing; sequencing was by immunoSEQ multiplex PCR. This table holds hundreds of thousands of clones, about 62% found once. The sample consisted of CD4+ T cells sorted from blood, taken at roughly week 53, from a patient treated with tofacitinib. The source of these receptors is a human donor with alopecia areata. Each CDR3 is given with its conserved first and last residue. D genes are given only for firm matches. Not every row has a clone size; where given, it reads once, few, many or a size class.

d_call | j_call | clone_size | v_call | cdr3_aa | cdr3_nt
NA | TRBJ1-1 | NA | TRBV5-4 | CASSLGTLGKAFF | TGTGCCAGCAGCTTGGGGACGCTTGGAAAAGCTTTCTTT
NA | TRBJ2-7 | NA | TRBV4-3 | CASSPDGGPEQYF | TGCGCCAGCAGCCCGGATGGCGGGCCCGAGCAGTACTTC
TRBD2 | TRBJ2-5 | NA | TRBV4-2 | CASSQDGTSGGFGLWTQYF | TGTGCCAGCAGCCAAGATGGGACTAGCGGGGGGTTTGGGTTGTGGACCCAGTACTTC
NA | TRBJ2-7 | NA | TRBV6-6 | CASSYKGRSSYEQYF | TGTGCCAGCAGTTACAAGGGACGCAGCTCCTACGAGCAGTACTTC
NA | TRBJ1-2 | NA | TRBV23-1 | CASSQSVRNYGYTF | TGCGCCAGCAGTCAATCGGTCAGGAACTATGGCTACACCTTC
NA | TRBJ1-2 | NA | TRBV7-9 | CASSLRDLAGGYTF | TGTGCCAGCAGCTTACGGGACCTGGCTGGGGGCTACACCTTC
NA | TRBJ2-5 | NA | TRBV10-2 | CASSRNGAQETQYF | TGCGCCAGCAGTAGGAACGGGGCCCAAGAGACCCAGTACTTC
NA | TRBJ1-5 | NA | TRBV15 | CATSRASGQPQHF | TGTGCCACCAGCAGAGCCTCGGGTCAGCCCCAGCATTTT
TRBD1 | TRBJ1-3 | NA | TRBV30 | CAWSVPFRGRGLRNTIYF | TGTGCCTGGAGCGTCCCCTTCAGAGGCAGGGGGTTGAGAAACACCATATATTTT
NA | TRBJ2-5 | NA | TRBV20-1 | CSADLRETQYF | TGCAGCGCCGACTTGAGGGAGACCCAGTACTTC
TRBD2 | TRBJ2-1 | NA | TRBV5-1 | CASSNPGLGNNEQFF | TGCGCCAGCAGCAATCCGGGACTAGGGAACAATGAGCAGTTCTTC
NA | TRBJ2-5 | NA | TRBV4-2 | CASSLGGAETQYF | TGTGCCAGCAGCCTAGGGGGGGCGGAGACCCAGTACTTC
NA | TRBJ1-2 | few | TRBV27 | CASSFRLAGKYGYTF | TGTGCCAGCAGTTTTCGACTTGCCGGGAAGTATGGCTACACCTTC
TRBD1 | TRBJ2-2 | NA | TRBV7-2 | CASGPGGGTGELFF | TGTGCCAGCGGCCCAGGGGGCGGCACCGGGGAGCTGTTTTTT
TRBD1 | TRBJ1-3 | NA | TRBV25-1 | CASRRGLGNTIYF | TGTGCCAGCAGGAGGGGGCTAGGAAACACCATATATTTT
NA | TRBJ2-7 | few | TRBV6-6 | CASSDWASSNEQYF | TGTGCCAGCAGTGACTGGGCCTCCTCCAACGAGCAGTACTTC
TRBD1 | TRBJ2-3 | NA | TRBV30 | CASPGQGLAVQYF | TGTGCCTCGCCGGGACAGGGACTCGCTGTACAGTATTTT
NA | TRBJ1-2 | NA | TRBV5-1 | CASSSGASGYGYTF | TGCGCCAGCAGCTCAGGGGCCTCCGGCTATGGCTACACCTTC
TRBD2 | TRBJ2-5 | NA | TRBV9 | CASSVGTSGGAWETQYF | TGTGCCAGCAGCGTCGGGACTAGCGGGGGGGCCTGGGAGACCCAGTACTTC
NA | TRBJ2-1 | few | TRBV29-1 | CSVVTENLFF | TGCAGCGTGGTGACAGAAAACCTGTTCTTC
NA | TRBJ1-4 | few | TRBV29-1 | CSVGGRLDEKLFF | TGCAGCGTTGGAGGGCGCCTTGATGAAAAACTGTTTTTT
NA | TRBJ1-1 | NA | TRBV6-5 | CASSYRRDTEAFF | TGTGCCAGCAGTTACAGGCGGGACACTGAAGCTTTCTTT
NA | TRBJ1-2 | NA | TRBV29-1 | CSAGTFRGGYTF | TGCAGCGCCGGGACATTCCGCGGGGGCTACACCTTC
NA | TRBJ1-5 | NA | TRBV29-1 | CSVAMSNQPQHF | TGCAGCGTTGCGATGAGCAATCAGCCCCAGCATTTT
NA | TRBJ2-2 | NA | TRBV29-1 | CSVDRGVGDTGELFF | TGCAGCGTTGACAGGGGCGTAGGGGACACCGGGGAGCTGTTTTTT
NA | TRBJ1-5 | NA | TRBV2 | CASRASFGEPQHF | TGTGCCAGCAGGGCCAGTTTCGGGGAGCCCCAGCATTTT
NA | TRBJ2-5 | NA | TRBV29-1 | CSVTLNRDAQETQYF | TGCAGCGTGACCTTAAACCGGGACGCCCAAGAGACCCAGTACTTC
NA | TRBJ2-3 | few | TRBV2 | CASSDQGGTDTQYF | TGTGCCAGCAGTGACCAGGGAGGCACAGATACGCAGTATTTT
NA | TRBJ2-1 | NA | TRBV9 | CASSVVEVGGEQFF | TGTGCCAGCAGCGTAGTGGAAGTTGGTGGTGAGCAGTTCTTC
NA | TRBJ1-1 | few | TRBV2 | CASSGIEAFF | TGTGCCAGCAGCGGTATTGAAGCTTTCTTT
NA | TRBJ2-1 | few | TRBV10-3 | CAVAGSSYNEQFF | TGTGCCGTCGCGGGGAGCTCCTACAATGAGCAGTTCTTC
TRBD1 | TRBJ1-3 | few | TRBV30 | CAWSVPGQGAGNTIYF | TGTGCCTGGAGTGTACCGGGGCAGGGGGCCGGAAACACCATATATTTT
NA | TRBJ1-2 | NA | TRBV29-1 | CSVDRGPYGYTF | TGCAGCGTTGACAGGGGCCCCTATGGCTACACCTTC
TRBD2 | TRBJ2-1 | NA | TRBV5-4 | CASSSRERGFEQFF | TGTGCCAGCAGCTCCCGAGAGCGGGGGTTTGAGCAGTTCTTC
TRBD1 | TRBJ2-5 | NA | TRBV4-1 | CASSHGTGKETQYF | TGCGCCAGCAGCCATGGGACAGGAAAAGAGACCCAGTACTTC
NA | TRBJ2-5 | NA | TRBV30 | CAWSAPDPRAETQYF | TGTGCCTGGAGTGCCCCGGACCCGAGGGCAGAGACCCAGTACTTC
NA | TRBJ1-5 | NA | TRBV6-1 | CASSGQGGGQPQHF | TGTGCCAGCAGTGGACAAGGCGGTGGTCAGCCCCAGCATTTT
NA | TRBJ2-1 | NA | TRBV19 | CASRNTGGSYNEQFF | TGTGCCAGTAGGAACACAGGCGGCTCCTACAATGAGCAGTTCTTC
TRBD1 | TRBJ2-3 | NA | TRBV30 | CACWTGMEDTQYF | TGTGCCTGTTGGACAGGGATGGAAGATACGCAGTATTTT
NA | TRBJ2-5 | NA | TRBV11-2 | CASSYLRPNQETQYF | TGTGCCAGCAGCTACCTCAGACCAAACCAAGAGACCCAGTACTTC
NA | TRBJ2-1 | NA | TRBV6-1 | CASSNMLMYEQFF | TGTGCCAGCAGTAATATGTTAATGTATGAGCAGTTCTTC
NA | TRBJ2-5 | NA | TRBV7-8 | CASSFPLGAETQYF | TGTGCCAGCAGCTTCCCGCTCGGGGCGGAGACCCAGTACTTC
NA | TRBJ2-5 | NA | TRBV9 | CASSVATAGIGYQETQYF | TGTGCCAGCAGCGTAGCTACGGCGGGGATTGGGTACCAAGAGACCCAGTACTTC
NA | TRBJ1-3 | few | TRBV5-1 | CASSLAGTISGNTIYF | TGCGCCAGCAGCTTGGCCGGAACGATCTCTGGAAACACCATATATTTT